A single count supports the clone carrying this TCR beta chain. Antigen: not known. This sample's RNA came from whole unsorted tissue. This non-tumor lung sample came from over 3 cm beyond the tumor edge. Germline V gene data show CDR1 as MNHNS and CDR2 as SASEGT. V lost 3 bases, J lost 3 bases, and 4 bases stayed unmatched. CDR3 size: 14 residues. The record originates from a study of tumor and adjacent non-tumor tissue in lung cancer. A modified ARM-PCR protocol with three rounds of nested PCR amplified TCRbeta. TCRdb re-analysed the multiplex PCR reads in MiXCR, keeping a single row per CDR3 protein. In the table there are some 97,000 distinct CDR3 sequences, over 55% of which are singletons. Overall study findings and caveats: Compared with tumor, normal lung showed significantly lower TCR diversity. Higher tumor TCR diversity was associated with shorter survival.

The receptor was derived from a man aged 25-45 years with non-small cell lung cancer. V and J are TRBV6-1 and TRBJ2-7; TRBD2 matches 8 bases. The specimen was distant non-tumor lung tissue. CDR3 protein: CASSDCGGLYEQYF. The CDR3 DNA reads as TGTGCCAGCAGTGATTGCGGGGGGCTCTACGAGCAGTACTTC.